The following is a T cell receptor (beta chain) sequence with its context. The data belong to a study of T cell responses to AZD1222 COVID-19 vaccine. The method was immunoSEQ multiplex PCR; TCRdb's version includes in-frame clones alone and lacks a portion of them. The data hold approximately 150,000 clones, with 94% observed a single time. The CDR3 is 18 amino acids. Germline CDR1 and CDR2: MDHEN and SYDVKM. V gave up 6 bases and J gave up 2 bases; unmatched junction bases: 17. This specimen was peripheral blood, taken on day 0 of AZD1222 vaccination. J is TRBJ1-2 and V is TRBV28; TRBD1 matches 8 bases. The TCR was taken from an adult in good health. CDR3 sequence (DNA): TGTGCCAGCAGCCAGGGGGGGGCAGGGGGCTCCCGAAACTATGGCTACACCTTC. This gives the protein CASSQGGAGGSRNYGYTF.